The 14 T cell receptor beta chains given below trace back to one sample, sequenced in a study of cytomegalovirus exposure and HLA in healthy donors. The primer mix had 60 Vbeta and 13 Jbeta primers. Assay: immunoSEQ multiplex PCR; the TCRdb copy retains only in-frame clones and omits some. The sample's table shows fewer than 150,000 clones. Sequenced input: PBMCs. The receptors shown here come from a woman aged 55-69 years in good health and CMV-seronegative.

This sequence joins TRBV9 and TRBJ1-2; TRBD1 might be the D (6 bases). The CDR3 totals 13 residues. Deletions cut 4 bases from V and 4 bases from J, with 11 bases between. Germline V gives CDR1 SGDLS, CDR2 YYNGEE. The CDR3 coding sequence is TGTGCCAGCAGCCAGGGGACCAGCTATGGCTACACCTTC. Translated, it gives CASSQGTSYGYTF.

The genes are TRBV9 and TRBJ1-1; D may be TRBD1 (5 bases). With 3 bases removed from V and 1 base from J, the gap between germline ends came to 13 bases. Germline V CDR1 and CDR2: SGDLS, YYNGEE. This CDR3 has 15 residues. The CDR3 loop reads CASSDDRDPNTEAFF. The CDR3 DNA reads as TGTGCCAGCAGCGACGACAGAGATCCGAACACTGAAGCTTTCTTT.

The gene calls are TRBV9 and TRBJ1-5, with 8 nucleotides matching TRBD1. Germline CDR1 reads SGDLS; CDR2 reads YYNGEE. The CDR3 is 14 amino acids. V dropped 3 bases and J dropped 2; count of bases not matched to a gene: 1. CDR3 nucleotides: TGTGCCAGCAGCGCGACAGGGGGCAATCAGCCCCAGCATTTT. As protein: CASSATGGNQPQHF.

The chain combines TRBV6-5 with TRBJ1-5, with 8 bases matching TRBD1. CDR3 length: 13 amino acids. From germline, CDR1 is MNHEY and CDR2 SVGAGI. V gave up 6 bases and J gave up 6 bases; unmatched junction bases: 4. This CDR3 is CASSRQGTQPQHF. CDR3 DNA: TGTGCCAGCAGCCGACAGGGGACTCAGCCCCAGCATTTT.

The V gene is TRBV18, the J gene TRBJ1-4; TRBD1 matches at 9 bases. The V segment lost 4 bases and the J segment 0 bases; nucleotides outside the gene matches: 9. The CDR3 covers 18 residues. CDR1 and CDR2 (germline): KGHSH, LQKENI. CDR3: CASSQQRQGGATNEKLFF. The DNA for the CDR3 is TGTGCCAGCTCACAGCAAAGACAGGGGGGCGCAACTAATGAAAAACTGTTTTTT. Full variable domain (missing parts from reference TRBV18 and TRBJ1-4): NAGVMQNPRHLVRRRGQEARLRCSPMKGHSHVYWYRQLPEEGLKFMVYLQKENIIDESGMPKERFSAEFPKEGPSILRIQQVVRGDSAAYFCASSQQRQGGATNEKLFFGSGTQLSVL.

CDR3 sequence (DNA): TGCGCCAGCAGTGTGAACCCCGGGACAACTAACTATGGCTACACCTTC. It codes for CASSVNPGTTNYGYTF. The chain employs TRBV10-2 and TRBJ1-2, with D possibly being TRBD1 (6 bases). Trimming pared 4 bases from V and 0 bases from J, leaving 15 bases between. The CDR3 length is 16 residues. The germline V gene has CDR1 WSHSY and CDR2 SAAADI.

This chain joins TRBV10-3 and TRBJ2-5, with 8 bases that match TRBD1. V lost 6 bases to trimming and J lost 1 base; unmatched junction nucleotides: 7. CDR1 is ENHRY and CDR2 is SYGVKD in the germline V gene. The CDR3 sequence is 15 residues long. The DNA for the CDR3 is TGTGCCATCAGGGGGACAGGCCTACCCCAAGAGACCCAGTACTTC. The encoded protein is CAIRGTGLPQETQYF.

This sequence joins TRBV28 and TRBJ1-2, with D perhaps TRBD1 (5 bases). Trimming removed 7 bases at V and 1 base at J, with 10 bases between. This CDR3 contains 13 residues. Germline V gene data show CDR1 as MDHEN and CDR2 as SYDVKM. CDR3: CASNGGNNYGYTF. The CDR3 DNA is TGTGCCAGCAACGGGGGGAATAACTATGGCTACACCTTC.

The chain joins TRBV7-8 to TRBJ1-3; 10 bases are shared with TRBD1. The V and J ends lost 4 bases and 3 bases, in that order; junction bases with no gene match: 6. The CDR3 extends over 16 amino acids. CDR1 and CDR2 from the germline V gene are SGHVS and FQNEAQ. This CDR3 reads CASSSRQGAFGNTIYF. Here the CDR3 DNA reads TGTGCCAGCAGCTCAAGACAGGGGGCGTTTGGAAACACCATATATTTT.

CDR3 nucleotide sequence: TGTGCCAGCAGCTCGAGGACAGGGTACACTGAAGCTTTCTTT. Protein sequence: CASSSRTGYTEAFF. The V and J genes are TRBV7-2 and TRBJ1-1, with 8 nucleotides matching TRBD1. Germline V gene data show CDR1 as SGHTA and CDR2 as FQGNSA. After removal of 4 bases from V and 3 bases from J, the junction contained 4 bases not matched to a gene. The CDR3 totals 14 residues.

The chain employs TRBV7-3 and TRBJ2-7, with D perhaps TRBD2 (5 bases). This CDR3 spans 13 amino acids. CDR1 is SGHTA, CDR2 FQGTGA, per germline. V was pared by 6 bases and J by 0 bases, with 9 bases between. The CDR3 DNA is TGTGCCAGCAGTCCCGCGGGCTCCTACGAGCAGTACTTC. Translating it yields CASSPAGSYEQYF.

The CDR3 is CSVGSGGFMNTEAFF. As DNA, the CDR3 is TGCAGCGTTGGAAGCGGGGGATTCATGAACACTGAAGCTTTCTTT. V is TRBV29-1 and J is TRBJ1-1; a possible D gene is TRBD1 (5 bases). The CDR3 totals 15 residues. The V end lost 4 bases, the J end lost 0 bases, and 15 bases lay between the germline ends. Germline V gene data show CDR1 as SQVTM and CDR2 as ANQGSEA.

The chain combines TRBV27 with TRBJ1-2, with TRBD1 as a possible D gene (6 bases). The germline V gene encodes CDR1 MNHEY and CDR2 SMNVEV (reference sequence). The CDR3 is 16 residues long. The V end was cut by 2 bases, the J end by 6 bases, with 19 bases between. DNA of the CDR3: TGTGCCAGCAGTTTACACTGGGTGGCAGGGGTCGATGGCTACACCTTC. It is translated as CASSLHWVAGVDGYTF.

The V call is TRBV5-4, the J call TRBJ2-7; 7 bases agree with TRBD2. The germline CDR1 and CDR2 sequences are SGHNT and YYREEE (reference sequence). V trimming: 4 bases; J trimming: 4 bases; junction bases outside the gene matches: 11. The CDR3 runs to 15 residues. The DNA of the CDR3 is TGTGCCAGCAGCCACGGACTAGTCGAGATGTACGAGCAGTACTTC. This codes for CASSHGLVEMYEQYF.